The following is a T cell receptor beta chain sequence with its context. Method: immunoSEQ multiplex PCR; TCRdb's copy keeps in-frame clones and lacks some. The data show approximately 52,000 clones, 92% seen once. Trimming took 5 bases from V and 6 from J; bases not matched to a gene: 6. CDR1 and CDR2 from the germline V gene are SGHNT and YYREEE (reference sequence). The CDR3 spans 15 residues. The entry originates in a study of T cell changes during pregnancy in multiple sclerosis. The sample here was CD4+ T cells from peripheral blood mononuclear cells, taken in the third trimester of pregnancy. The V call is TRBV5-4, the J call TRBJ2-1, with 12 bases identical to TRBD1. The sequence came from a female donor with multiple sclerosis, enrolled in a pregnancy study. CDR3 bases: TGTGCCAGCAGACCCGGGACAGGGGGCGTCAATGAGCAGTTCTTC. It encodes CASRPGTGGVNEQFF.